The clone carrying this T cell receptor beta chain was seen only once. This sample stems from a study of graft-versus-host responses after intestinal transplantation. Clones were read by immunoSEQ multiplex PCR, and TCRdb kept only the in-frame ones, dropping some. The table shows 40,000 or so clones, with roughly four fifths occurring only once. This CDR3 region has 14 residues. Between the trimmed V and J ends, which lost 1 base and 1 base, there was a span of 8 bases. Germline V gene data show CDR1 as SGHRS and CDR2 as YFSETQ. Sequenced here: PBMCs, sampled more than 950 days after transplant. This chain connects TRBV5-1 to TRBJ2-5; D is unresolved. The clonotype was recovered from a human patient who received an intestinal transplant, so some T cells may come from the graft donor. CDR3 residues: CASSLNSGQETQYF. CDR3 in DNA: TGCGCCAGCAGCTTGAATTCGGGCCAAGAGACCCAGTACTTC.